The present T cell receptor (beta chain) was sequenced within a study of STAT5B mutations in CD4+ large granular lymphocyte leukemia. Overall study: The CDR3 'QG' motif was associated with a particular HLA allele among healthy donors. Overall study findings and caveats: Over 20% of private leukemic clonotypes occurred rarely in other patients' non-leukemic repertoires.

A note on this clone: Its antigen is not identified.

Original analysis: Lowest detectable productive clonotype frequency was 2.59 x 10-5. Profiling relied on immunoSEQ multiplex PCR, and the TCRdb table lists in-frame clones only, not all of them. V, J and clone size are taken as reported in that table, and D and trimming were inferred from the DNA itself. The table has about 40,000 clones, around 81% seen once; the top ten hold 3% to 4.5%. The sequence was collected from a human donor in good health. The specimen sequenced was CD4+ T cells from blood buffy coats.

DNA of the CDR3: TGTGCCTGGAGTGTACGGGCCTCCACAGCTAATGAAAAACTGTTTTTT. As protein: CAWSVRASTANEKLFF. This chain links TRBV30 with TRBJ1-4; D uncertain. The CDR3 is made up of 16 amino acids. Trimming cost V 0 bases and J 3 bases, with 14 bases left between them. Germline CDR1 GTSNPN, CDR2 SVGIG (reference sequence).